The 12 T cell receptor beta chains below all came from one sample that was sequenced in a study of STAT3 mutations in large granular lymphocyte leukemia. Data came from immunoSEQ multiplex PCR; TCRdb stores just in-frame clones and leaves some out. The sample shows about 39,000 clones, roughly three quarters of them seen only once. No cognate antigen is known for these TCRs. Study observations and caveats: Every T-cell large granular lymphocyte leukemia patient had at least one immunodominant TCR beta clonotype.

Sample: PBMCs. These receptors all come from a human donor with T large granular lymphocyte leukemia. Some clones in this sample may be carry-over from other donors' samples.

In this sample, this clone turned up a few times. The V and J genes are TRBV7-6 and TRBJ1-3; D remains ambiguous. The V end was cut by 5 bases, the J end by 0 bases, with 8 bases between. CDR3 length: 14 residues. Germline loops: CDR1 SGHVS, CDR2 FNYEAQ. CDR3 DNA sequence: TGTGCCAGCAGCCCTGTGGTCTCTGGAAACACCATATATTTT. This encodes CASSPVVSGNTIYF.

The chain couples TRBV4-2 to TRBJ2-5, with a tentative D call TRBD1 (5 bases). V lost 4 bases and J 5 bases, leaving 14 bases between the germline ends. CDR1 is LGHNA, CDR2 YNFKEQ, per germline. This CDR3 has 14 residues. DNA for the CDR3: TGTGCCAGCAGCCCAGCAGGGCAGATTGAGACCCAGTACTTC. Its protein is CASSPAGQIETQYF.

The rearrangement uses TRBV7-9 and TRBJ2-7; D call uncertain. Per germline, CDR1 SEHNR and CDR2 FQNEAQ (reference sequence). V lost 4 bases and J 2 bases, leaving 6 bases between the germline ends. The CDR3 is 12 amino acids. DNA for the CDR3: TGTGCCAGCAGCTACCCCGCCTACGAGCAGTACTTC. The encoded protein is CASSYPAYEQYF.

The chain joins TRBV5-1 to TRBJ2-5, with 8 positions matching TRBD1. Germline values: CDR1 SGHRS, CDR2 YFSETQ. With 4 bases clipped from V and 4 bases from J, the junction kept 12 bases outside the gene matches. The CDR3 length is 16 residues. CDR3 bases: TGCGCCAGCAGCCGAGGACAGGGAGGCTCTGGAGAGACCCAGTACTTC. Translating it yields CASSRGQGGSGETQYF.

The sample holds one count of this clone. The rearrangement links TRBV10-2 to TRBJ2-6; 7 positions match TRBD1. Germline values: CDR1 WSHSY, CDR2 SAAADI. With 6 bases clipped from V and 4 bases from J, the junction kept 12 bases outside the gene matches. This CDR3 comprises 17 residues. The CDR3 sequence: CASSESRGGLGANVLTF. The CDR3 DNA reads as TGCGCCAGCAGCGAATCCCGAGGGGGCCTGGGGGCCAACGTCCTGACTTTC.

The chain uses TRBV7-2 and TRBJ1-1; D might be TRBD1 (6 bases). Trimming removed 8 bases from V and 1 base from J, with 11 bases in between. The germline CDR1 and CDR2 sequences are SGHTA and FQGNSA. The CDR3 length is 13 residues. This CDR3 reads CASGEGGNTEAFF. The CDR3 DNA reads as TGTGCCAGCGGCGAAGGGGGGAACACTGAAGCTTTCTTT.

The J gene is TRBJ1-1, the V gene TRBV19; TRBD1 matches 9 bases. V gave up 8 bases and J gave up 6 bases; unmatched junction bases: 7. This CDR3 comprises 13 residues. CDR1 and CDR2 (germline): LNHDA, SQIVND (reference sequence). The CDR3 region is CASEFTGGSEAFF. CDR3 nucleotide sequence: TGTGCCAGTGAATTCACAGGGGGCTCTGAAGCTTTCTTT.

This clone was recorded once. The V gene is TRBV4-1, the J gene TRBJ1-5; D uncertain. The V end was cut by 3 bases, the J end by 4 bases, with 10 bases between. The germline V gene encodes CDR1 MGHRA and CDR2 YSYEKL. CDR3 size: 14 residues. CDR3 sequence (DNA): TGCGCCAGCAGCCAGACGACTTTTAATCAGCCCCAGCATTTT. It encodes CASSQTTFNQPQHF.

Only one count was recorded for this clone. The DNA for the CDR3 is TGTGCCAGCAGCTTGATTTTTAGCGGGGGCTCCTACGAGCAGTACTTC. This translates into CASSLIFSGGSYEQYF. This chain uses TRBV5-4 with TRBJ2-7; 9 bases map to TRBD2. This CDR3 has 16 amino acids. The germline V gene has CDR1 SGHNT and CDR2 YYREEE (reference sequence). With V trimmed by 1 base and J by 0 bases, 5 bases remained unmatched.

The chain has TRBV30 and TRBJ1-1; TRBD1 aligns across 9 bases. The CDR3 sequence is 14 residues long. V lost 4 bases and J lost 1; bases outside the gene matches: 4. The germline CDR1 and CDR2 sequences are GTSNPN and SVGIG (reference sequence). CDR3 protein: CAWIPTGGNTEAFF. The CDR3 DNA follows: TGTGCCTGGATCCCGACAGGGGGGAACACTGAAGCTTTCTTT. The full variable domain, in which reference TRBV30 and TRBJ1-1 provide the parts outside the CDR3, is SQTIHQWPATLVQPVGSPLSLECTVEGTSNPNLYWYRQAAGRGLQLLFYSVGIGQISSEVPQNLSASRPQDRQFILSSKKLLLSDSGFYLCAWIPTGGNTEAFFGQGTRLTVV.

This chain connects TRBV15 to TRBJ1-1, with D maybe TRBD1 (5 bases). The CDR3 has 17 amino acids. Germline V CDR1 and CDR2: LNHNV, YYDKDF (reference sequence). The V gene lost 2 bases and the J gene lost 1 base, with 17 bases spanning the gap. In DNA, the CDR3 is TGTGCCACCAGCAGAAAGGTGGGGGTAACTCGGAACACTGAAGCTTTCTTT. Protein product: CATSRKVGVTRNTEAFF.

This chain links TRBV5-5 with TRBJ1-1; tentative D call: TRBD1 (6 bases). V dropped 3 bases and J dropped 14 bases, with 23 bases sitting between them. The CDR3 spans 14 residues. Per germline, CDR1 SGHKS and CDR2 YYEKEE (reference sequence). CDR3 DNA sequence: TGTGCCAGCAGCTGGGGGGCGGGTCTGGAGGGTAAATTCTTT. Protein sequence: CASSWGAGLEGKFF.